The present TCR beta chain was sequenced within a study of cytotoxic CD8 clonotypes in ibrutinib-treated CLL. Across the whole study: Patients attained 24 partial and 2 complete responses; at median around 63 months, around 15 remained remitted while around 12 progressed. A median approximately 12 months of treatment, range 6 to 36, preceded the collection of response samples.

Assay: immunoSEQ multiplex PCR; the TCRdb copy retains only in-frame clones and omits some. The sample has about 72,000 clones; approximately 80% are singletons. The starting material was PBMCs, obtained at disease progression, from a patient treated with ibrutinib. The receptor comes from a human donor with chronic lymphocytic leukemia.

The CDR3 reads CASRVNTEAFF. The CDR3 DNA is TGTGCCAGCAGGGTTAACACTGAAGCTTTCTTT. V gene TRBV28 combines with J gene TRBJ1-1, with no clear D. The CDR3 sequence is 11 residues long. Germline-derived CDR1 and CDR2 are MDHEN and SYDVKM. Trimming cost V 6 bases and J 2 bases, with 4 bases left between them.